A selection of T cell receptor beta chains follows, all from one sample in a study of blood T cell repertoires in COVID-19. This table comes from immunoSEQ multiplex PCR, and its TCRdb copy is limited to in-frame clones, with some not included. Of approximately 72,000 clones in the sample, 84% were seen once. The sequenced material came from peripheral blood. The source is a man between 45 and 60 years old with active COVID-19. The CDR3 runs from the conserved cysteine through the conserved F or W. Fields, in order: CDR3 length, clone size, V gene, J gene, D gene, CDR3 protein, CDR3 DNA. The D gene is left open where the match is weak. Only part of the rows carry a size: once, few, many, or a class if the clone is expanded.

cdr3_length: 13; clone_size: .; v_call: TRBV5-3; j_call: TRBJ1-1; d_call: .; cdr3_aa: CARSPGQDAEAFF; cdr3_nt: TGTGCCAGAAGTCCAGGACAAGACGCTGAAGCTTTCTTT
cdr3_length: 14; clone_size: .; v_call: TRBV27; j_call: TRBJ1-2; d_call: TRBD1; cdr3_aa: CASTRDRANYGYTF; cdr3_nt: TGTGCCAGCACCCGGGACAGAGCTAACTATGGCTACACCTTC
cdr3_length: 18; clone_size: .; v_call: TRBV5-4; j_call: TRBJ2-1; d_call: TRBD2; cdr3_aa: CASSGGLAGTGYYNEQFF; cdr3_nt: TGTGCCAGCAGCGGGGGACTAGCGGGGACTGGCTACTACAATGAGCAGTTCTTC
cdr3_length: 14; clone_size: .; v_call: TRBV4-2; j_call: TRBJ2-5; d_call: TRBD1; cdr3_aa: CASSLGTGSETQYF; cdr3_nt: TGTGCCAGCAGCCTAGGGACAGGGAGTGAGACCCAGTACTTC
cdr3_length: 15; clone_size: few; v_call: TRBV19; j_call: TRBJ2-5; d_call: TRBD1; cdr3_aa: CASSSRTGMRETQYF; cdr3_nt: TGTGCCAGTAGTTCCCGGACAGGGATGAGGGAGACCCAGTACTTC
cdr3_length: 16; clone_size: .; v_call: TRBV3-1/TRBV3-2; j_call: TRBJ2-3; d_call: .; cdr3_aa: CASSQQTGPGTDTQYF; cdr3_nt: TGTGCCAGCAGCCAACAAACAGGGCCCGGCACAGATACGCAGTATTTT
cdr3_length: 16; clone_size: .; v_call: TRBV4-1; j_call: TRBJ2-5; d_call: .; cdr3_aa: CASSQIGRGGQETQYF; cdr3_nt: TGCGCCAGCAGCCAAATTGGGAGAGGGGGACAAGAGACCCAGTACTTC
cdr3_length: 14; clone_size: few; v_call: TRBV19; j_call: TRBJ1-2; d_call: .; cdr3_aa: CASSMDRGPYGYTF; cdr3_nt: TGTGCCAGTAGTATGGACAGAGGGCCTTATGGCTACACCTTC
cdr3_length: 14; clone_size: many; v_call: TRBV7-8; j_call: TRBJ2-7; d_call: .; cdr3_aa: CASSLEQASYEQYF; cdr3_nt: TGTGCCAGCAGCTTAGAGCAGGCTTCCTACGAGCAGTACTTC
cdr3_length: 15; clone_size: .; v_call: TRBV5-1; j_call: TRBJ2-2; d_call: TRBD1; cdr3_aa: CASSPRGRGTGELFF; cdr3_nt: TGCGCCAGCAGCCCAAGGGGCAGGGGGACCGGGGAGCTGTTTTTT
cdr3_length: 17; clone_size: .; v_call: TRBV7-6; j_call: TRBJ2-3; d_call: TRBD2; cdr3_aa: CASSLAGGQRMTDTQYF; cdr3_nt: TGTGCCAGCAGCTTGGCGGGGGGGCAAAGGATGACAGATACGCAGTATTTT
cdr3_length: 15; clone_size: .; v_call: TRBV2; j_call: TRBJ1-5; d_call: .; cdr3_aa: CASSEALGEGQPQHF; cdr3_nt: TGTGCCAGCAGTGAAGCGCTGGGGGAGGGTCAGCCCCAGCATTTT
cdr3_length: 15; clone_size: .; v_call: TRBV11-2; j_call: TRBJ2-5; d_call: TRBD2; cdr3_aa: CASSPRTSGEETQYF; cdr3_nt: TGTGCCAGCAGCCCACGGACTAGCGGGGAAGAGACCCAGTACTTC
cdr3_length: 13; clone_size: many; v_call: TRBV30; j_call: TRBJ2-7; d_call: TRBD2; cdr3_aa: CAWAQSGSGEQYF; cdr3_nt: TGTGCCTGGGCCCAGAGCGGGAGTGGGGAGCAGTACTTC
cdr3_length: 13; clone_size: once; v_call: TRBV30; j_call: TRBJ1-1; d_call: TRBD1; cdr3_aa: CAWSPLSGTVAFF; cdr3_nt: TGTGCCTGGAGTCCCCTTTCCGGGACAGTAGCTTTCTTT
cdr3_length: 14; clone_size: once; v_call: TRBV18; j_call: TRBJ1-4; d_call: .; cdr3_aa: CASSPQGRSEKLFF; cdr3_nt: TGTGCCAGCTCACCACAGGGGAGGAGTGAAAAACTGTTTTTT
cdr3_length: 16; clone_size: .; v_call: TRBV11-2; j_call: TRBJ1-3; d_call: .; cdr3_aa: CASSRSGRSQGNTIYF; cdr3_nt: TGTGCCAGCAGCCGAAGCGGCAGGTCGCAGGGAAACACCATATATTTT
cdr3_length: 15; clone_size: once; v_call: TRBV6-2/TRBV6-3; j_call: TRBJ1-2; d_call: .; cdr3_aa: CASSYPPPNNYGYTF; cdr3_nt: TGTGCCAGCAGTTACCCTCCGCCTAATAACTATGGCTACACCTTC
cdr3_length: 16; clone_size: .; v_call: TRBV7-2; j_call: TRBJ2-2; d_call: TRBD1; cdr3_aa: CASSHRQGRNTGELFF; cdr3_nt: TGTGCCAGCAGCCACCGACAGGGGCGCAACACCGGGGAGCTGTTTTTT
cdr3_length: 13; clone_size: .; v_call: TRBV30; j_call: TRBJ1-1; d_call: .; cdr3_aa: CAWSVQRRTEAFF; cdr3_nt: TGTGCCTGGAGTGTACAAAGGAGGACTGAAGCTTTCTTT
cdr3_length: 12; clone_size: .; v_call: TRBV4-2; j_call: TRBJ2-3; d_call: .; cdr3_aa: CASSQYTDTQYF; cdr3_nt: TGTGCCAGCAGCCAATACACAGATACGCAGTATTTT
cdr3_length: 16; clone_size: .; v_call: TRBV6-5; j_call: TRBJ2-7; d_call: TRBD1; cdr3_aa: CASSSTPGQGTNEQYF; cdr3_nt: TGTGCCAGCAGTTCGACTCCGGGACAGGGGACGAACGAGCAGTACTTC
cdr3_length: 15; clone_size: .; v_call: TRBV6-5; j_call: TRBJ2-7; d_call: TRBD2; cdr3_aa: CASSYAGLAFYEQYF; cdr3_nt: TGTGCCAGCAGTTACGCGGGACTAGCGTTCTACGAGCAGTACTTC
cdr3_length: 13; clone_size: .; v_call: TRBV18; j_call: TRBJ2-5; d_call: .; cdr3_aa: CASSRQGGETQYF; cdr3_nt: TGTGCCAGCTCACGGCAGGGGGGAGAGACCCAGTACTTC
cdr3_length: 13; clone_size: .; v_call: TRBV9; j_call: TRBJ1-2; d_call: TRBD1; cdr3_aa: CASSRRGDYGYTF; cdr3_nt: TGTGCCAGCAGCCGCAGGGGGGACTATGGCTACACCTTC
cdr3_length: 18; clone_size: .; v_call: TRBV30; j_call: TRBJ1-1; d_call: TRBD1; cdr3_aa: CACPRQGAGATLNTEAFF; cdr3_nt: TGTGCCTGCCCAAGACAGGGGGCTGGAGCGACGCTGAACACTGAAGCTTTCTTT
cdr3_length: 12; clone_size: .; v_call: TRBV4-1; j_call: TRBJ2-1; d_call: .; cdr3_aa: CASSQGEDEQFF; cdr3_nt: TGCGCCAGCAGCCAGGGGGAGGATGAGCAGTTCTTC
cdr3_length: 13; clone_size: few; v_call: TRBV7-6; j_call: TRBJ2-5; d_call: .; cdr3_aa: CASRKTASGAQYF; cdr3_nt: TGTGCCAGCAGGAAGACAGCTTCTGGCGCCCAGTACTTC
cdr3_length: 15; clone_size: .; v_call: TRBV5-1; j_call: TRBJ2-7; d_call: TRBD2; cdr3_aa: CASSLQGAGPYEQYF; cdr3_nt: TGCGCCAGCAGCTTGCAGGGAGCGGGACCCTACGAGCAGTACTTC
cdr3_length: 14; clone_size: .; v_call: TRBV19; j_call: TRBJ1-2; d_call: .; cdr3_aa: CASSLGGAPYGYTF; cdr3_nt: TGTGCCAGTAGTCTCGGGGGTGCCCCCTATGGCTACACCTTC
cdr3_length: 15; clone_size: few; v_call: TRBV6-1; j_call: TRBJ1-2; d_call: .; cdr3_aa: CASSETLGTSEGYTF; cdr3_nt: TGTGCCAGCAGTGAAACTCTTGGGACATCGGAGGGCTACACCTTC
cdr3_length: 14; clone_size: .; v_call: TRBV27; j_call: TRBJ1-6; d_call: .; cdr3_aa: CASGPWANNSPLHF; cdr3_nt: TGTGCCAGCGGCCCATGGGCAAATAATTCACCCCTCCACTTT
cdr3_length: 15; clone_size: .; v_call: TRBV3-1/TRBV3-2; j_call: TRBJ1-4; d_call: .; cdr3_aa: CASSQRPRTNEKLFF; cdr3_nt: TGTGCCAGCAGCCAACGGCCCAGGACTAATGAAAAACTGTTTTTT
cdr3_length: 13; clone_size: .; v_call: TRBV3-1/TRBV3-2; j_call: TRBJ2-7; d_call: TRBD1; cdr3_aa: CASSQLTGGEQYF; cdr3_nt: TGTGCCAGCAGCCAGTTGACAGGGGGCGAGCAGTACTTC
cdr3_length: 12; clone_size: .; v_call: TRBV5-1; j_call: TRBJ2-1; d_call: TRBD2; cdr3_aa: CASSYDSGSLFF; cdr3_nt: TGCGCCAGCAGCTACGATAGCGGGAGTCTGTTCTTC
cdr3_length: 12; clone_size: .; v_call: TRBV11-3; j_call: TRBJ1-1; d_call: .; cdr3_aa: CASSRPGTEAFF; cdr3_nt: TGTGCCAGCAGCCGGCCGGGCACTGAAGCTTTCTTT
cdr3_length: 14; clone_size: .; v_call: TRBV11-3; j_call: TRBJ1-1; d_call: .; cdr3_aa: CASSLDGGPGEAFF; cdr3_nt: TGTGCCAGCAGCTTAGATGGAGGGCCCGGGGAAGCTTTCTTT
cdr3_length: 11; clone_size: .; v_call: TRBV6-2/TRBV6-3; j_call: TRBJ2-1; d_call: .; cdr3_aa: CASSYPGEQFF; cdr3_nt: TGTGCCAGCAGTTACCCAGGGGAGCAGTTCTTC
cdr3_length: 12; clone_size: .; v_call: TRBV7-6; j_call: TRBJ1-4; d_call: .; cdr3_aa: CASSPLYGKLFF; cdr3_nt: TGTGCCAGCAGCCCCCTATACGGAAAACTGTTTTTT
cdr3_length: 14; clone_size: .; v_call: TRBV6-5; j_call: TRBJ1-5; d_call: .; cdr3_aa: CASSYVGVNQPQHF; cdr3_nt: TGTGCCAGCAGTTACGTCGGGGTTAATCAGCCCCAGCATTTT
cdr3_length: 16; clone_size: few; v_call: TRBV5-1; j_call: TRBJ2-7; d_call: TRBD2; cdr3_aa: CASSSRLAGVSYEQYF; cdr3_nt: TGCGCCAGCAGCTCTCGACTAGCGGGAGTTTCCTACGAGCAGTACTTC
cdr3_length: 15; clone_size: .; v_call: TRBV6-6; j_call: TRBJ2-3; d_call: TRBD2; cdr3_aa: CASSYLLAGGDTQYF; cdr3_nt: TGTGCCAGCAGTTACTTACTAGCGGGGGGGGATACGCAGTATTTT
cdr3_length: 13; clone_size: few; v_call: TRBV7-2; j_call: TRBJ1-3; d_call: .; cdr3_aa: CASSLRAGNTIYF; cdr3_nt: TGTGCCAGCAGCCTAAGAGCTGGAAACACCATATATTTT
cdr3_length: 17; clone_size: .; v_call: TRBV4-1; j_call: TRBJ2-1; d_call: TRBD2; cdr3_aa: CASSQVGIAGGYNEQFF; cdr3_nt: TGCGCCAGCAGCCAAGTTGGAATAGCGGGAGGGTACAATGAGCAGTTCTTC
cdr3_length: 17; clone_size: .; v_call: TRBV21-1; j_call: TRBJ1-1; d_call: .; cdr3_aa: CASSEWTGHLMNTEAFF; cdr3_nt: TGTGCCAGCAGCGAATGGACAGGGCACCTCATGAACACTGAAGCTTTCTTT
cdr3_length: 13; clone_size: .; v_call: TRBV2; j_call: TRBJ2-1; d_call: .; cdr3_aa: CASSRQPGNEQFF; cdr3_nt: TGTGCCAGCAGTCGACAACCCGGCAATGAGCAGTTCTTC
cdr3_length: 13; clone_size: .; v_call: TRBV30; j_call: TRBJ2-1; d_call: .; cdr3_aa: CAWSVLGTGEQFF; cdr3_nt: TGTGCCTGGAGTGTACTTGGCACGGGTGAGCAGTTCTTC
cdr3_length: 14; clone_size: .; v_call: TRBV19; j_call: TRBJ2-3; d_call: TRBD1; cdr3_aa: CASGTGFEGDTQYF; cdr3_nt: TGTGCCAGCGGGACAGGGTTTGAGGGAGATACGCAGTATTTT
cdr3_length: 13; clone_size: .; v_call: TRBV11-2; j_call: TRBJ1-5; d_call: .; cdr3_aa: CASGRGRNQPQHF; cdr3_nt: TGTGCCAGCGGAAGGGGTCGAAATCAGCCCCAGCATTTT
cdr3_length: 16; clone_size: .; v_call: TRBV4-1; j_call: TRBJ1-1; d_call: TRBD1; cdr3_aa: CASSLWGTGVNTEAFF; cdr3_nt: TGCGCCAGCAGTCTTTGGGGGACAGGGGTGAACACTGAAGCTTTCTTT
cdr3_length: 19; clone_size: .; v_call: TRBV24-1; j_call: TRBJ1-5; d_call: TRBD1; cdr3_aa: CAPTLVNGRRTGANQPQHF; cdr3_nt: TGTGCCCCCACCTTGGTGAACGGTCGCAGGACAGGGGCCAATCAGCCCCAGCATTTT
cdr3_length: 14; clone_size: .; v_call: TRBV3-1/TRBV3-2; j_call: TRBJ2-3; d_call: TRBD2; cdr3_aa: CASSQGGGADTQYF; cdr3_nt: TGTGCCAGCAGCCAAGGCGGGGGTGCGGATACGCAGTATTTT
cdr3_length: 15; clone_size: .; v_call: TRBV3-1/TRBV3-2; j_call: TRBJ2-3; d_call: .; cdr3_aa: CASSQGPGSTDTQYF; cdr3_nt: TGTGCCAGCAGCCAAGGACCGGGAAGCACAGATACGCAGTATTTT
cdr3_length: 13; clone_size: .; v_call: TRBV30; j_call: TRBJ2-3; d_call: TRBD1; cdr3_aa: CAWDRERTDTQYF; cdr3_nt: TGTGCCTGGGACAGGGAACGCACAGATACGCAGTATTTT
cdr3_length: 13; clone_size: .; v_call: TRBV15; j_call: TRBJ2-5; d_call: .; cdr3_aa: CATSFGLQETQYF; cdr3_nt: TGTGCCACCAGCTTCGGACTTCAAGAGACCCAGTACTTC
cdr3_length: 15; clone_size: .; v_call: TRBV3-1/TRBV3-2; j_call: TRBJ1-1; d_call: .; cdr3_aa: CASSPHGGGRTEAFF; cdr3_nt: TGTGCCAGCAGCCCCCACGGGGGAGGGCGAACTGAAGCTTTCTTT
cdr3_length: 13; clone_size: .; v_call: TRBV18; j_call: TRBJ1-6; d_call: .; cdr3_aa: CASSPMSNSPLHF; cdr3_nt: TGTGCCAGCTCACCGATGAGTAATTCACCCCTCCACTTT
cdr3_length: 14; clone_size: .; v_call: TRBV3-1/TRBV3-2; j_call: TRBJ1-6; d_call: TRBD1; cdr3_aa: CASSQTGFNSPLHF; cdr3_nt: TGTGCCAGCAGCCAGACAGGGTTTAATTCACCCCTCCACTTT